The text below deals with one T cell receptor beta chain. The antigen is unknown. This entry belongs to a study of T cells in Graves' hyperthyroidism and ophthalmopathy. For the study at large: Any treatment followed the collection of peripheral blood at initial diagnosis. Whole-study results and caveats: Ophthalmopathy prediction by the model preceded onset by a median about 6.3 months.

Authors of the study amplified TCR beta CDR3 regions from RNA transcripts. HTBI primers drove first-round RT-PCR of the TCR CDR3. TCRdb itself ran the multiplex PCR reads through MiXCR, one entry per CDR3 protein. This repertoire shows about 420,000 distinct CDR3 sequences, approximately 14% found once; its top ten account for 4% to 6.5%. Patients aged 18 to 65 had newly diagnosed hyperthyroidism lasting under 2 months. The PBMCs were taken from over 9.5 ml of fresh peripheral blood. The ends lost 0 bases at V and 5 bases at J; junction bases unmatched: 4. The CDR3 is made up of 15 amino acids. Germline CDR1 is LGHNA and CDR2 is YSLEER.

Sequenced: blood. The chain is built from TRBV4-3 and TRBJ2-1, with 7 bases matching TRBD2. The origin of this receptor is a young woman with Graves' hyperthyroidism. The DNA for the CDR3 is TGCGCCAGCAGCCAAGAGGGGAGGGACCACAATGAGCAGTTCTTC. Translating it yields CASSQEGRDHNEQFF.